A selection of T cell receptor beta chains follows, all from one sample in a study of human T cells and chemical hapten exposure. TCRdb passed the RACE reads through MiXCR, listing each CDR3 protein once. This table has 190,000 or so distinct CDR3 sequences, under 25% appearing once. The material sequenced was whole blood, taken in connection with sensitization to the hapten diphenylcyclopropenone (DPC). The origin of the receptors is a woman aged 40-49 years with alopecia areata. Some clones in this sample may be carry-over from other donors' samples. Both conserved end residues are part of each CDR3. The D gene is left open where the match is weak. Expanded clones get a size class; other rows say once, few or many, or leave the size out.

cdr3_aa | cdr3_nt | v_call | clone_size | d_call | j_call
CSVERQGALLNNQPQHF | TGCAGCGTTGAAAGGCAGGGGGCCCTCCTTAACAATCAGCCCCAGCATTTT | TRBV29-1 | few | TRBD1 | TRBJ1-5
CSPSGTSTDTQYF | TGCAGCCCAAGCGGGACTAGCACAGATACGCAGTATTTT | TRBV20-1 | many | TRBD2 | TRBJ2-3
CASLISGTDTQYF | TGTGCCAGCTTGATCAGCGGCACAGATACGCAGTATTTT | TRBV6-2/TRBV6-3 | . | . | TRBJ2-3
CSASQSNQETQYF | TGCAGTGCTAGTCAAAGTAACCAAGAGACCCAGTACTTC | TRBV20-1 | few | . | TRBJ2-5
CASSLSGLAGDTQYF | TGTGCCAGCAGCTTATCAGGACTAGCAGGAGATACGCAGTATTTT | TRBV7-2 | few | TRBD2 | TRBJ2-3
CASSLQRGADTQYF | TGTGCCAGCAGCCTTCAGCGGGGGGCAGATACGCAGTATTTT | TRBV4-2 | few | TRBD2 | TRBJ2-3
CSAGGGGDQPQHF | TGCAGCGCTGGCGGGGGAGGTGATCAGCCCCAGCATTTT | TRBV29-1 | . | . | TRBJ1-5
CASSPPWASGGNNEQFF | TGTGCCAGCAGTCCCCCCTGGGCTAGCGGGGGAAACAATGAGCAGTTCTTC | TRBV2 | once | TRBD2 | TRBJ2-1
CASSFSRTGKGAFF | TGTGCCAGCAGCTTTAGCCGGACAGGGAAAGGAGCTTTCTTT | TRBV5-5 | . | TRBD1 | TRBJ1-1
CASSIKQGGEKLFF | TGTGCCAGCAGCATAAAACAGGGTGGGGAAAAACTGTTTTTT | TRBV5-4 | . | . | TRBJ1-4
CASSPTGGAAGELFF | TGTGCCAGCAGCCCGACAGGAGGCGCGGCCGGGGAGCTGTTTTTT | TRBV6-6 | few | . | TRBJ2-2
CASSLALRGETQYF | TGTGCCAGCAGCTTAGCGCTGAGGGGAGAGACCCAGTACTTC | TRBV7-2 | . | . | TRBJ2-5
CASSSDRGLSQHF | TGTGCCAGCAGCTCGGACAGGGGGCTGTCCCAGCATTTT | TRBV5-6 | . | TRBD1 | TRBJ1-5
CASSLAGDSSYNEQFF | TGTGCCAGCAGCTTAGCTGGGGATAGCTCCTACAATGAGCAGTTCTTC | TRBV7-2 | . | . | TRBJ2-1
CASSLFGTAFHSYEQYF | TGTGCCAGCAGTCTATTCGGGACCGCCTTTCATTCCTACGAGCAGTACTTC | TRBV28 | few | . | TRBJ2-7
CASSQNPARGDTQYF | TGCGCCAGCAGCCAGAACCCCGCGCGGGGAGATACGCAGTATTTT | TRBV4-3 | . | . | TRBJ2-3
CASSLDKEDYEQYF | TGTGCCAGCAGCTTAGATAAGGAAGACTACGAGCAGTACTTC | TRBV11-2 | . | . | TRBJ2-7
CATSEAGGKKTQYF | TGTGCCACCAGTGAAGCGGGGGGCAAGAAGACCCAGTACTTC | TRBV24-1 | many | TRBD2 | TRBJ2-5
CSVRDGDREQYF | TGCAGCGTCCGGGACGGTGACCGGGAGCAGTACTTC | TRBV29-1 | . | . | TRBJ2-7
CASSLSGSDGELFF | TGCGCCAGCAGCTTATCAGGTTCAGACGGGGAGCTGTTTTTT | TRBV5-1 | . | . | TRBJ2-2
CASSLEIWESSYNEQFF | TGTGCCAGCAGCTTAGAAATCTGGGAGAGCTCCTACAATGAGCAGTTCTTC | TRBV7-8 | . | . | TRBJ2-1
CASRRGAGNYGYTF | TGTGCCAGCAGACGGGGAGCGGGCAACTATGGCTACACCTTC | TRBV6-5 | . | . | TRBJ1-2
CAISESAGGSYEQYF | TGTGCCATCAGTGAGTCGGCGGGCGGTTCCTACGAGCAGTACTTC | TRBV10-3 | . | . | TRBJ2-7
CSVRRPSSYEQYF | TGCAGCGTTCGAAGGCCTTCTTCCTACGAGCAGTACTTC | TRBV29-1 | . | . | TRBJ2-7
CASSPKVDAGQETQYF | TGTGCCAGCTCCCCGAAGGTGGATGCGGGTCAAGAGACCCAGTACTTC | TRBV18 | . | . | TRBJ2-5
CSANRAGEDEQYF | TGCAGTGCTAATAGAGCGGGAGAGGACGAGCAGTACTTC | TRBV20-1 | few | TRBD2 | TRBJ2-7
CASSLAAQALAQYF | TGTGCCAGCAGCTTAGCGGCTCAGGCCCTGGCGCAGTACTTC | TRBV7-9 | few | . | TRBJ2-7
CASSAGLAGTGELFF | TGTGCCAGCAGCGCGGGACTAGCGGGGACCGGGGAGCTGTTTTTT | TRBV9 | few | TRBD2 | TRBJ2-2
CASSQDPPGVGTGELFF | TGCGCCAGCAGCCAAGATCCCCCAGGGGTTGGCACCGGGGAGCTGTTTTTT | TRBV4-3 | few | . | TRBJ2-2
CASRGRQGHNEQFF | TGTGCCAGCAGGGGTAGACAGGGCCACAATGAGCAGTTCTTC | TRBV2 | . | TRBD1 | TRBJ2-1
CATSRGEGADTQYF | TGTGCCACCAGCAGAGGGGAGGGCGCAGATACGCAGTATTTT | TRBV15 | . | TRBD2 | TRBJ2-3
CASSRRVGTPYEQYF | TGCGCCAGCAGCCGGAGGGTAGGGACCCCCTACGAGCAGTACTTC | TRBV4-1 | . | . | TRBJ2-7
CASSFGGANVLTF | TGTGCCAGCAGTTTCGGGGGGGCCAACGTCCTGACTTTC | TRBV28 | . | . | TRBJ2-6